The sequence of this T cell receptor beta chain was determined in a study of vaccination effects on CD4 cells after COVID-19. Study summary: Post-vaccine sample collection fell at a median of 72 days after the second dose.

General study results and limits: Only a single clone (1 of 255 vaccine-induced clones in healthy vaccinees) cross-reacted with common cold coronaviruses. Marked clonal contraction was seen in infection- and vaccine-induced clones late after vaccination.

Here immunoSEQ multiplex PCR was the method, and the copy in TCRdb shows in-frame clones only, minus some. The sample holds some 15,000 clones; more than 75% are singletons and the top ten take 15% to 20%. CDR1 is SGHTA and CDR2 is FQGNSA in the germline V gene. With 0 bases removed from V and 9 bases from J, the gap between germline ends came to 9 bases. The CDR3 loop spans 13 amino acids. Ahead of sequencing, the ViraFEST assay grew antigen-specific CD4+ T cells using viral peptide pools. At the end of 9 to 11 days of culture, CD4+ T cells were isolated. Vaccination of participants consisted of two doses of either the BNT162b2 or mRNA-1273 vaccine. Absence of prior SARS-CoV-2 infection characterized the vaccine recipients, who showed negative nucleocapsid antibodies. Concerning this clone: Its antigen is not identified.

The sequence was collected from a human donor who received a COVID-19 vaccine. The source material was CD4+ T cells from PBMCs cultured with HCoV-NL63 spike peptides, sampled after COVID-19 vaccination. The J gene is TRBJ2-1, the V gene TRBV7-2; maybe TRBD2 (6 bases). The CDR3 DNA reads TGTGCCAGCAGCTTAGCGGGGAGGCCTGAGCAGTTCTTC. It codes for CASSLAGRPEQFF.